This passage covers 3 T cell receptor beta chains from one sample sequenced in a study of T cells in Graves' hyperthyroidism and ophthalmopathy. RNA transcripts yielded amplified TCR beta CDR3 regions. The primer set for the first-round RT-PCR of the TCR CDR3 was HTBI. TCRdb independently ran MiXCR on the multiplex PCR reads; one entry per CDR3 protein. The repertoire has 450,000 to 650,000 distinct CDR3 sequences, more than 13% of them found once; the top ten carry roughly 7%. What was sequenced was blood. The source of these receptors is a woman aged 18-35 years with Graves' ophthalmopathy.

With respect to this clonotype: With a much larger clone just one base away, this may be a read error. The rearrangement uses TRBV29-1 and TRBJ2-1; D may be TRBD1 (6 bases). V dropped 7 bases and J dropped 2 bases, with 15 bases sitting between them. CDR1 and CDR2 (germline): SQVTM, ANQGSEA. This CDR3 has 14 amino acids. CDR3 loop: CSAPRGSPYNEQFF. DNA for the CDR3: TGCAGCGCTCCCAGGGGAAGCCCCTACAATGAGCAGTTCTTC.

In this sample, this clonotype turned up many times. CDR3 sequence (DNA): TGTGCCAGCAGTAGCTCCGGGACAGGGAATCAGCCCCAGCATTTT. Its protein is CASSSSGTGNQPQHF. The chain has TRBV28 and TRBJ1-5, with 9 positions matching TRBD1. V was clipped by 5 bases and J by 4 bases; unmatched bases: 6. This CDR3 comprises 15 residues. Germline assignment: CDR1 MDHEN and CDR2 SYDVKM.

This clonotype was seen many times. The V and J genes are TRBV27 and TRBJ1-5; TRBD1 is a possible D gene (6 bases). The CDR3 sequence is 14 residues long. Germline CDR1 and CDR2: MNHEY and SMNVEV (reference sequence). V lost 6 bases and J 3 bases, leaving 12 bases between the germline ends. The CDR3 region is CASRPGHFNQPQHF. The CDR3 coding sequence is TGTGCCAGCAGACCGGGACACTTCAATCAGCCCCAGCATTTT.